Described below is a single TCR beta chain sequence and its context. Its antigen is unknown. The record originates from a study of cytomegalovirus exposure and HLA in healthy donors. Study-wide points: Most TCR beta V segments were productive about 87% or about 30% of the time in an earlier analysis. Other equally common chains were less clonally expanded than HLA-associated TCR beta chains, a later analysis showed. A cluster of highly shared sequence variants was likely a sequencing artifact.

V lost 9 bases, J lost 7 bases, and 18 bases lay in between. The length of the CDR3 is 13 residues. Germline V gives CDR1 WNHNN, CDR2 SYGVQD (reference sequence). A multiplex PCR was run with 60 Vbeta primers and 13 Jbeta primers. This table comes from immunoSEQ multiplex PCR, and its TCRdb copy is limited to in-frame clones, with some not included. The table includes around 150,000 clones, 75% to 90% detected once. The TCR originated in a man aged 18-30 years in good health and CMV-seropositive. This rearrangement joins TRBV10-1 to TRBJ2-5; D might be TRBD2 (5 bases). Specimen: PBMCs. The CDR3, as DNA: TGCGCCAGTTCCGAGGGCGGCCGGGGGACCCAGTACTTC. Translating gives CASSEGGRGTQYF.